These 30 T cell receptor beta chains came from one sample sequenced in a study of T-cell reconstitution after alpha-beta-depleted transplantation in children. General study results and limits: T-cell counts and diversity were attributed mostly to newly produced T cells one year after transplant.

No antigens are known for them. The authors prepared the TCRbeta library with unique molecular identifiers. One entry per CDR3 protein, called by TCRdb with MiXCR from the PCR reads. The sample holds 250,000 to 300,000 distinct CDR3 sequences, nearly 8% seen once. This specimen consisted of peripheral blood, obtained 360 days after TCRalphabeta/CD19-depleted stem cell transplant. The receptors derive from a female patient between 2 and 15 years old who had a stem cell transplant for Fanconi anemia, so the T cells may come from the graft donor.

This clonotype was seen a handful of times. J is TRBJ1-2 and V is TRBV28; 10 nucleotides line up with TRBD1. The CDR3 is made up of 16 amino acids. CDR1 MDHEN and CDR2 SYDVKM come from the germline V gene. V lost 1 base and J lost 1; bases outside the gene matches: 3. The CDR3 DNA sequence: TGTGCCAGCAGTTTATCCGGGACAGGGGTTAACTATGGCTACACCTTC. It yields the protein CASSLSGTGVNYGYTF.

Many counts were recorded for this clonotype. The CDR3 DNA reads as TGTGCCAGCAGCCCACGACAATGGGGCTGGCGGTCAGATACGCAGTATTTT. This gives the protein CASSPRQWGWRSDTQYF. This chain links TRBV7-8 with TRBJ2-3; maybe TRBD1 (5 bases). From germline, CDR1 is SGHVS and CDR2 FQNEAQ. V gave up 5 bases and J gave up 4 bases, with 22 bases separating them. This CDR3 comprises 17 residues.

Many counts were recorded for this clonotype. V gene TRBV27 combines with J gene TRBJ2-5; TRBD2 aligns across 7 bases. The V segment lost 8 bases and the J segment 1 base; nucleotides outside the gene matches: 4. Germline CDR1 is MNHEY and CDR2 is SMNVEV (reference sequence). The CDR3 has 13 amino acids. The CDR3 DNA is TGTGCCAGCGCCCCGGGGGGCCAAGAGACCCAGTACTTC. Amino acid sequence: CASAPGGQETQYF.

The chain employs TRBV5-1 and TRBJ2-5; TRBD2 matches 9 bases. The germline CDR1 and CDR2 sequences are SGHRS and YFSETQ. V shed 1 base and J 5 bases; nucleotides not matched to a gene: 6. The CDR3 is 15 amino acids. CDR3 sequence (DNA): TGCGCCAGCAGCTTGAGGGGTAGCGGGGGTGAGACCCAGTACTTC. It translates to CASSLRGSGGETQYF.

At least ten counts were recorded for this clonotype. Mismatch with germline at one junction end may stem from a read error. CDR3 DNA: TGCGCCAGCAACTTGCTGACAGGGTCCAATACGCAGTATTTT. Amino acids: CASNLLTGSNTQYF. The chain has TRBV5-1 and TRBJ2-3; the match to TRBD1 covers 7 bases. Germline CDR1 reads SGHRS; CDR2 reads YFSETQ. The CDR3 runs to 14 residues. The entire variable domain, with the rest obtained from reference TRBV5-1 and TRBJ2-3, is as follows: KAGVTQTPRYLIKTRGQQVTLSCSPISGHRSVSWYQQTPGQGLQFLFEYFSETQRNKGNFPGRFSGRQFSNSRSEMNVSTLELGDSALYLCASNLLTGSNTQYFGPGTRLTVL.

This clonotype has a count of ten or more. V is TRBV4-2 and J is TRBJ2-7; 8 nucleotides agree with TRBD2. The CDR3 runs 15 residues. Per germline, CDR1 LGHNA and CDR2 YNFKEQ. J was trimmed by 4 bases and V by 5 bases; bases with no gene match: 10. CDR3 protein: CASSTPGTSVYEQYF. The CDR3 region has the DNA TGTGCCAGCAGCACCCCAGGGACTAGTGTGTACGAGCAGTACTTC.

The CDR3 DNA sequence: TGTGCCAGTAGTATAACGGGGGGGCAAGGAGGGGAGACCCAGTACTTC. This gives the protein CASSITGGQGGETQYF. V gene TRBV19 combines with J gene TRBJ2-5, with 8 positions matching TRBD2. Looked up from germline, CDR1 is LNHDA and CDR2 is SQIVND (reference sequence). The CDR3 consists of 16 residues. V trimming: 2 bases; J trimming: 5 bases; junction bases outside the gene matches: 10.

The CDR3 DNA follows: TGTGCCAGCACCTACCCAGTCGGGGAGCTGTTTTTT. This encodes CASTYPVGELFF. The chain combines TRBV5-6 with TRBJ2-2; no definite D call. Trimming shortened V by 6 bases and J by 7 bases, and 10 bases separated the two germline ends. Per germline, CDR1 SGHDT and CDR2 YYEEEE. CDR3 length: 12 amino acids.

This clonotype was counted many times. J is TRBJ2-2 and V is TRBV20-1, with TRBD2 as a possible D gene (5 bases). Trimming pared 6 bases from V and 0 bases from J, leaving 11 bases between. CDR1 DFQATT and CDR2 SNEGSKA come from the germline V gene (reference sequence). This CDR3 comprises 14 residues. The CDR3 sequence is CSAKRQPNTGELFF. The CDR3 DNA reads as TGCAGTGCAAAGCGGCAGCCGAACACCGGGGAGCTGTTTTTT.

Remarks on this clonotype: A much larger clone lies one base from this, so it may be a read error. CDR3 region: CASSRDAPTTDTQYF. CDR3 bases: TGTGCCAGCAGCAGGGACGCCCCTACCACAGATACGCAGTATTTT. This chain joins TRBV2 and TRBJ2-3; D might be TRBD1 or TRBD2, each matching 5 bases. Between the trimmed V and J ends, which lost 6 bases and 2 bases, there was a span of 15 bases. This CDR3 is 15 amino acids long. From germline, CDR1 is SNHLY and CDR2 FYNNEI.

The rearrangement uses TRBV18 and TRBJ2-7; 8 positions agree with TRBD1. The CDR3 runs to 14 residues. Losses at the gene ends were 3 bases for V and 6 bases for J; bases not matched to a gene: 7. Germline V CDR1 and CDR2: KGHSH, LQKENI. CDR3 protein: CASSPTDRGGEQYF. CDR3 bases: TGTGCCAGCTCACCTACCGACAGGGGAGGCGAGCAGTACTTC.

CDR3 nucleotide sequence: TGTGCCAGCAGCCAAGGGAGGACAGGGTGGACTGAAGCTTTCTTT. This codes for CASSQGRTGWTEAFF. V usage is TRBV14 and J usage is TRBJ1-1, with 8 bases that match TRBD1. CDR3 length: 15 residues. CDR1 SGHDN and CDR2 FVKESK come from the germline V gene. Trimming removed 1 base from V and 5 bases from J; junction bases left unmatched: 6.

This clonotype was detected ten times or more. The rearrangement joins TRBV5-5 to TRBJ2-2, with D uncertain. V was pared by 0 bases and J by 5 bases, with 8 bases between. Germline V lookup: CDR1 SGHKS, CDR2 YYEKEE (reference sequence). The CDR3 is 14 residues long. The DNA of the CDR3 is TGTGCCAGCAGCTTGGCCATGGTAACCGGGGAGCTGTTTTTT. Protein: CASSLAMVTGELFF.

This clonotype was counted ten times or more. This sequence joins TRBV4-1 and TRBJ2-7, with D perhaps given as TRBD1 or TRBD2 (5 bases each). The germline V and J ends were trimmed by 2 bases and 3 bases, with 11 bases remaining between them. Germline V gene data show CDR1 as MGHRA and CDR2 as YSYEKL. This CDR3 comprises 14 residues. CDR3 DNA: TGCGCCAGCAGCCAAAGGGACCCCAACTACGAGCAGTACTTC. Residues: CASSQRDPNYEQYF.

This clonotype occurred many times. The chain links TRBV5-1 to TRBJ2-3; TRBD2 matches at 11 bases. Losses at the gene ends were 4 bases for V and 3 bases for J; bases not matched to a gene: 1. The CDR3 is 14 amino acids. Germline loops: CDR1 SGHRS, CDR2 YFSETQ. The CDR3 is CASSRTSGTDTQYF. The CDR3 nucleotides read TGCGCCAGCAGCCGGACTAGCGGGACAGATACGCAGTATTTT.

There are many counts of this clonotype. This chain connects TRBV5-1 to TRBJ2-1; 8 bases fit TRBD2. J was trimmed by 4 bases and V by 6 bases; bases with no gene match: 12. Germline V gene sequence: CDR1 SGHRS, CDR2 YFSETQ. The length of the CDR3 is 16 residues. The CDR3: CASTFTPSGLYNEQFF. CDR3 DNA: TGCGCCAGCACCTTTACGCCTAGCGGGCTATACAATGAGCAGTTCTTC.

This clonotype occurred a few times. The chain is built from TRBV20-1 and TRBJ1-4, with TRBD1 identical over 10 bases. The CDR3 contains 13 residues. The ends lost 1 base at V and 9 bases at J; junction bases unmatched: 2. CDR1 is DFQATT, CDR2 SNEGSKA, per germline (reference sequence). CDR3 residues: CSARVGQGKKLFF. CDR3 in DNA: TGCAGTGCTAGAGTGGGACAGGGGAAAAAACTGTTTTTT.

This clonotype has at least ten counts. The CDR3 coding sequence is TGTGCCATCAGTGACAAGATAATAGCCAAAAACATTCAGTACTTC. Translation gives CAISDKIIAKNIQYF. The rearrangement joins TRBV10-3 to TRBJ2-4, with D uncertain. Trimming took off 3 bases at V and 0 bases at J, with 9 bases between the two ends. This CDR3 has 15 residues. Germline V gives CDR1 ENHRY, CDR2 SYGVKD.

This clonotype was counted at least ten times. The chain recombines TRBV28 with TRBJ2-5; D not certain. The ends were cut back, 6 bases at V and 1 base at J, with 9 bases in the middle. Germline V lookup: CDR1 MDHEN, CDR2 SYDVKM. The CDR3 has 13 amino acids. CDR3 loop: CASSPTFQETQYF. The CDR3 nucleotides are TGTGCCAGCAGCCCAACCTTCCAAGAGACCCAGTACTTC.

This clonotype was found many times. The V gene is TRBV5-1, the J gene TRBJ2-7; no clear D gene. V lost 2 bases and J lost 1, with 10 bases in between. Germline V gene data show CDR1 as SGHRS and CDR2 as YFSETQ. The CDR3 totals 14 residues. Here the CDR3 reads CASSFRSTSYEQYF. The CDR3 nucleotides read TGCGCCAGCAGCTTTCGTTCGACATCCTACGAGCAGTACTTC.

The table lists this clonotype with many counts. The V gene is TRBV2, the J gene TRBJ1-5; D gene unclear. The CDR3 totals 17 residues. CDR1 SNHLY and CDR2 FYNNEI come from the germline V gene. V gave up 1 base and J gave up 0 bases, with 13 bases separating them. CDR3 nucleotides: TGTGCCAGCAGTGAAGGAATCAGACTATATAGCAATCAGCCCCAGCATTTT. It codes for CASSEGIRLYSNQPQHF.

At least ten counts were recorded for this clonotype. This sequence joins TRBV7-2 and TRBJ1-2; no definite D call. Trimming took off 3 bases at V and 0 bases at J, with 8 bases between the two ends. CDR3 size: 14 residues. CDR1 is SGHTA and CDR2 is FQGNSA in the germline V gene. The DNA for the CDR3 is TGTGCCAGCAGCTTGAACAGAGCTAACTATGGCTACACCTTC. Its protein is CASSLNRANYGYTF.

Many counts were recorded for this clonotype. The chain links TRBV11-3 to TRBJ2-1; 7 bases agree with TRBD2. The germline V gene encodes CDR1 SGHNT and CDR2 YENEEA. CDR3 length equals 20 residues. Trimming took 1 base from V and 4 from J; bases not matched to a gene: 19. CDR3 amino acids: CASSLGLGSGSYPVYNEQFF. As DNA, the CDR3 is TGTGCCAGCAGCTTAGGACTAGGTAGCGGGTCTTATCCGGTTTACAATGAGCAGTTCTTC.

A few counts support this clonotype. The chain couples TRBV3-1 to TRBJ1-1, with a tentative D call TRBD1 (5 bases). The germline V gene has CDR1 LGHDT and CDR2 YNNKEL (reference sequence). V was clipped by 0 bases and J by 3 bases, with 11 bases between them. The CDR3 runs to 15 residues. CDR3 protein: CASSQERGVDTEAFF. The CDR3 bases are TGTGCCAGCAGCCAAGAAAGAGGGGTGGACACTGAAGCTTTCTTT. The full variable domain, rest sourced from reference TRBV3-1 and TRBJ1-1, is DTAVSQTPKYLVTQMGNDKSIKCEQNLGHDTMYWYKQDSKKFLKIMFSYNNKELIINETVPNRFSPKSPDKAHLNLHINSLELGDSAVYFCASSQERGVDTEAFFGQGTRLTVV.

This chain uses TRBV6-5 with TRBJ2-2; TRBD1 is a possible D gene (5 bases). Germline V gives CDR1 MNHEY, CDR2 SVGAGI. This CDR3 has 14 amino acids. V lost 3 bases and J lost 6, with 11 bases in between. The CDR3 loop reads CASSYQGPSGELFF. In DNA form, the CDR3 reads TGTGCCAGCAGTTATCAGGGCCCCTCCGGGGAGCTGTTTTTT.

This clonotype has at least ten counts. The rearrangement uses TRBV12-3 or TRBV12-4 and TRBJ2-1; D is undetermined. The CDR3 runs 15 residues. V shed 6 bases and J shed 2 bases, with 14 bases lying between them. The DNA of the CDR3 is TGTGCCAGCAGCTCTCTAGTGGAGACCTACAATGAGCAGTTCTTC. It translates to CASSSLVETYNEQFF.

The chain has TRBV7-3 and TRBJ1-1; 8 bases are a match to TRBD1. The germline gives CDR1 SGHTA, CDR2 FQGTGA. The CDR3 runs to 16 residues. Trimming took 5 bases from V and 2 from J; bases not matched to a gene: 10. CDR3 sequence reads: CASSTLDRVINTEAFF. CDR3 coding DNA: TGTGCCAGCAGCACGCTGGACAGGGTCATAAACACTGAAGCTTTCTTT. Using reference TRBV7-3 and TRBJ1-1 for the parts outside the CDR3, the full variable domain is GAGVSQTPSNKVTEKGKYVELRCDPISGHTALYWYRQSLGQGPEFLIYFQGTGAADDSGLPNDRFFAVRPEGSVSTLKIQRTERGDSAVYLCASSTLDRVINTEAFFGQGTRLTVV.

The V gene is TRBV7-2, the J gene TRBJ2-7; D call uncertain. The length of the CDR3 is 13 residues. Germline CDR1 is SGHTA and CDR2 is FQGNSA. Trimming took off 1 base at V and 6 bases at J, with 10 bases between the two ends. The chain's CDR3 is CASSLGLGFEQYV. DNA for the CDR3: TGTGCCAGCAGCTTAGGACTGGGGTTCGAGCAGTACGTC.

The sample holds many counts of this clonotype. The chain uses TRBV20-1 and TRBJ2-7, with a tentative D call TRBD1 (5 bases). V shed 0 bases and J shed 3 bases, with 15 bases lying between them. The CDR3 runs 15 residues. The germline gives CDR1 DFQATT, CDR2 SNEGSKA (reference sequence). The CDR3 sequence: CSARDQKGPDYEQYF. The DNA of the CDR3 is TGCAGTGCTAGAGATCAGAAGGGGCCGGACTACGAGCAGTACTTC.

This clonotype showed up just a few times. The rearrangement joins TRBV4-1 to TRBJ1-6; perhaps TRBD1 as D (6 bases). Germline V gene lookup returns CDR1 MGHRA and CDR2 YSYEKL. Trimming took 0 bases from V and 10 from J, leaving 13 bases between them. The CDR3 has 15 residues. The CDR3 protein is CASSQDLAGASPLHF. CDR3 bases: TGCGCCAGCAGCCAAGATCTCGCGGGGGCATCACCCCTCCACTTT.